This T cell receptor (beta chain) appears in the sequencing data of a study of blood T cell repertoires in COVID-19. Study in general: Specimens from acute and convalescent COVID-19 originated in the United States, Italy and Spain.

Method: immunoSEQ multiplex PCR; TCRdb's copy keeps in-frame clones and lacks some. This sample has about 160,000 clones, with approximately 80% found just once. Trimming cost V 8 bases and J 5 bases, with 15 bases left between them. The CDR3 has 13 amino acids. CDR1 is ENHRY and CDR2 is SYGVKD in the germline V gene. This rearrangement joins TRBV10-3 to TRBJ2-5; tentatively, D is TRBD2 (6 bases). Sample: PBMCs or T cells enriched from blood (not recorded which). This clonotype originated in a man aged 35 to 55 who had recovered from COVID-19. The CDR3 region has the DNA TGTGCCATCCAGGGTGGGGCGGGGGAGACCCAGTACTTC. Residues: CAIQGGAGETQYF.